The table lists the clone carrying this T cell receptor beta chain with a few counts. The antigen is not known. This sample was included in a study of T cell repertoires in cytomegalovirus infection. Regarding the study as a whole: It was HLA-C-restricted CMV-specific TCR beta clonotypes that dominated the response ex vivo.

TCRdb used MiXCR to reprocess the reads, holding one entry per CDR3 protein. This sample has roughly 800,000 distinct CDR3 sequences, with just under 30% found just once. The material sequenced was cultured CD8+ T cells from PBMCs, taken from culture after CMV antigen stimulation. This sequence was found in a human donor in good health (CMV status not recorded). Some clones in this sample may be carry-over from other donors' samples.

As DNA, the CDR3 is TGTGCCAGCAGTTCCGACGGACACACCGGGGAGCTGTTTTTT. The encoded protein is CASSSDGHTGELFF. The gene calls are TRBV12-3 or TRBV12-4 and TRBJ2-2; no definite D call. V was clipped by 4 bases and J by 3 bases, with 9 bases between them. CDR3 length: 14 residues.